A single sample is the source of the 27 T cell receptor beta chains below, sequenced in a study of T cell responses to AZD1222 COVID-19 vaccine (dated by TCRdb to the early 2020s). This specimen's time point label, interpreted: about 28 days (+/-7) after the second vaccine dose. The library relied on the immunoSEQ multiplex PCR assay. What TCRdb holds here is the immuneACCESS table cut down to in-frame rearrangements. Part of the clones is not present; checked against another copy, under half of the missing clones reflect an unresolved V gene, and the others are unexplained. For this sample there are 190,000 or so clones; approximately 94% appear just once. The ten largest account for roughly 1% of the sample. Sequences were derived from peripheral blood, sampled 28 days after the second AZD1222 dose. These receptors were taken from an adult who received the AZD1222 COVID-19 vaccine.

V usage is TRBV19 and J usage is TRBJ1-1, with 7 bases identical to TRBD1. The germline CDR1 and CDR2 sequences are LNHDA and SQIVND (reference sequence). The V segment lost 5 bases and the J segment 0 bases; nucleotides outside the gene matches: 9. The CDR3 is 16 amino acids. CDR3: CASSLRTGTMNTEAFF. As DNA, the CDR3 is TGTGCCAGTAGTTTACGGACAGGCACTATGAACACTGAAGCTTTCTTT.

The V call is TRBV6-6, the J call TRBJ1-5, with a weak D call TRBD1 (6 bases). The germline gives CDR1 MNHNY, CDR2 SVGAGI (reference sequence). The CDR3 sequence is 15 residues long. Trimming removed 0 bases at V and 4 bases at J, with 10 bases between. CDR3 sequence (DNA): TGTGCCAGCAGTTACTCGGGTAGGGGGAATCAGCCCCAGCATTTT. This gives the protein CASSYSGRGNQPQHF.

This sequence joins TRBV5-1 and TRBJ1-3, with D possibly being TRBD1 (5 bases). Germline lookup yields CDR1 SGHRS and CDR2 YFSETQ. This CDR3 has 16 residues. V was trimmed by 0 bases and J by 4 bases, leaving 14 bases between them. This CDR3 reads CASSLGAGPYGNTIYF. The CDR3 DNA reads as TGCGCCAGCAGCTTGGGGGCAGGGCCCTACGGAAACACCATATATTTT.

The CDR3 region is CASTTGAGSDPYEQYF. Written as DNA, the CDR3 is TGTGCCAGTACCACTGGGGCAGGGTCGGACCCCTACGAGCAGTACTTC. This chain connects TRBV27 to TRBJ2-7; weak D call: TRBD1 (5 bases). V was cut by 9 bases and J by 2 bases, with 23 bases left in between. CDR3 length: 16 amino acids. The germline gives CDR1 MNHEY, CDR2 SMNVEV (reference sequence).

The chain recombines TRBV19 with TRBJ2-5; 7 positions match TRBD1. Germline V gene data show CDR1 as LNHDA and CDR2 as SQIVND (reference sequence). V lost 5 bases to trimming and J lost 5 bases; unmatched junction nucleotides: 14. The CDR3 totals 16 residues. Here the CDR3 reads CASSPWTGYQRETQYF. For the CDR3, the DNA is TGTGCCAGTAGTCCCTGGACAGGTTACCAGAGGGAGACCCAGTACTTC.

The genes are TRBV11-3 and TRBJ1-2; a weak D match, TRBD1 (5 bases). CDR1 is SGHNT, CDR2 YENEEA, per germline. The germline V and J ends were trimmed by 5 bases and 4 bases, with 11 bases remaining between them. The CDR3 runs to 13 residues. The CDR3 spells CASSRGTAYGYTF. The CDR3 DNA sequence: TGTGCCAGCAGCCGAGGGACCGCCTATGGCTACACCTTC.

J is TRBJ1-5 and V is TRBV9, with unresolved D. This CDR3 is 16 amino acids long. The germline gives CDR1 SGDLS, CDR2 YYNGEE. Trimming took 7 bases from V and 0 from J, leaving 17 bases between them. CDR3: CASSREPGYSNQPQHF. CDR3 nucleotides: TGTGCCAGCTCCCGTGAACCCGGATATAGCAATCAGCCCCAGCATTTT.

The J gene is TRBJ2-5, the V gene TRBV7-9, with D unresolved. This CDR3 is 11 amino acids long. Germline V gives CDR1 SEHNR, CDR2 FQNEAQ (reference sequence). Trimming cost V 3 bases and J 5 bases, with 4 bases left between them. CDR3 region: CASSFLETQYF. Written as DNA, the CDR3 is TGTGCCAGCAGCTTCCTGGAGACCCAGTACTTC.

The chain has TRBV6-6 and TRBJ2-7; D is possibly TRBD1 (6 bases). This CDR3 is built from 13 residues. The V gene's germline CDR1 is MNHNY and CDR2 SVGAGI (reference sequence). V dropped 10 bases and J dropped 2 bases, with 15 bases sitting between them. CDR3 sequence: CATTGAGTYEQYF. CDR3 nucleotides: TGTGCCACGACAGGAGCCGGGACCTACGAGCAGTACTTC.

CDR3: CASSYRLATGELFF. DNA of the CDR3: TGTGCCAGCAGTTACAGACTGGCAACCGGGGAGCTGTTTTTT. The chain recombines TRBV6-7 with TRBJ2-2; the D is unclear. TRBV6-7 belongs to the ORF category, with a function that is uncertain. The V end lost 2 bases, the J end lost 5 bases, and 9 bases lay between the germline ends. The CDR3 runs to 14 residues.

The chain carries TRBV7-2 and TRBJ1-5; TRBD1 might be the D (6 bases). Germline V gene sequence: CDR1 SGHTA, CDR2 FQGNSA. V was cut by 5 bases and J by 4 bases, with 9 bases left in between. The length of the CDR3 is 13 residues. The CDR3 region is CASSLTGNQPQHF. The DNA of the CDR3 is TGTGCCAGCAGCCTTACAGGGAATCAGCCCCAGCATTTT. Full variable domain (outside the CDR3, taken from reference TRBV7-2 and TRBJ1-5): GAGVSQSPSNKVTEKGKDVELRCDPISGHTALYWYRQSLGQGLEFLIYFQGNSAPDKSGLPSDRFSAERTGGSVSTLTIQRTQQEDSAVYLCASSLTGNQPQHFGDGTRLSIL.

This chain connects TRBV5-6 to TRBJ2-3; tentatively, D is TRBD2 (7 bases). The V gene's germline CDR1 is SGHDT and CDR2 YYEEEE. The CDR3 is made up of 13 amino acids. V dropped 1 base and J dropped 6 bases, with 9 bases sitting between them. The CDR3 nucleotides read TGTGCCAGCAGCTTGAGGGGGGGCGATACGCAGTATTTT. Its protein is CASSLRGGDTQYF.

The gene calls are TRBV18 and TRBJ1-5, with D maybe TRBD1 (6 bases). Germline V gene sequence: CDR1 KGHSH, CDR2 LQKENI. Trimming took off 3 bases at V and 6 bases at J, with 15 bases between the two ends. CDR3 size: 15 residues. CDR3 sequence reads: CASSPGAGDSQPQHF. The CDR3 DNA is TGTGCCAGCTCACCTGGGGCAGGGGATAGTCAGCCCCAGCATTTT.

In its sample, this clone was seen once. V usage is TRBV7-2 and J usage is TRBJ1-4; D remains unclear. The V end was cut by 5 bases, the J end by 8 bases, with 15 bases between. The CDR3 runs 14 residues. Germline V CDR1 and CDR2: SGHTA, FQGNSA. The DNA for the CDR3 is TGTGCCAGCAGCCCTGAGGACGCGGGAGAAAAACTGTTTTTT. Its protein is CASSPEDAGEKLFF.

V usage is TRBV5-6 and J usage is TRBJ2-1; perhaps D is TRBD1 or TRBD2 (5 bases each). CDR1 SGHDT and CDR2 YYEEEE come from the germline V gene. The CDR3 contains 15 residues. Trimming shortened V by 0 bases and J by 2 bases, and 9 bases separated the two germline ends. The CDR3 DNA sequence: TGTGCCAGCAGCTTGGGGGGGTTGGCCTACAATGAGCAGTTCTTC. Protein sequence: CASSLGGLAYNEQFF.

The chain carries TRBV7-2 and TRBJ2-3; possible D gene TRBD2, 5 bases. Germline CDR1 is SGHTA and CDR2 is FQGNSA. The CDR3 runs to 14 residues. The V and J ends lost 1 base and 8 bases respectively, with 13 bases between them. This CDR3 reads CASSLDEAGRTQYF. The CDR3 DNA reads TGTGCCAGCAGCTTAGATGAGGCGGGTCGTACGCAGTATTTT.

V and J are TRBV6-2 or TRBV6-3 and TRBJ2-7, with D possibly being TRBD1 or TRBD2 (6 bases each). Trimming removed 1 base from V and 6 bases from J, with 19 bases in between. Looked up from germline, CDR1 is MNHEY and CDR2 is SVGEGT. This CDR3 has 16 residues. This chain's CDR3 is CASSYFGGGHIREQYF. The CDR3 region has the DNA TGTGCCAGCAGTTACTTCGGGGGCGGCCATATCCGCGAGCAGTACTTC.

This clone has only one observation. The genes are TRBV6-5 and TRBJ2-7; unclear D gene. V dropped 6 bases and J dropped 3 bases, with 9 bases sitting between them. Germline V gene sequence: CDR1 MNHEY, CDR2 SVGAGI. The CDR3 runs to 12 residues. CDR3 in DNA: TGTGCCAGCAGGCCTAGGGTCTACGAGCAGTACTTC. Translation: CASRPRVYEQYF.

The rearrangement uses TRBV10-3 and TRBJ1-1; D might be TRBD1 (5 bases). The germline V and J ends were trimmed by 8 bases and 2 bases, with 9 bases remaining between them. The CDR3 runs 12 residues. The germline gives CDR1 ENHRY, CDR2 SYGVKD. The CDR3 region is CAIRRGNTEAFF. The CDR3, as DNA: TGTGCCATCCGGAGGGGAAACACTGAAGCTTTCTTT.

Here the CDR3 reads CASSLVGEQYF. In DNA form, the CDR3 reads TGTGCCAGCAGCTTAGTCGGCGAGCAGTACTTC. This sequence joins TRBV7-8 and TRBJ2-7, with D uncertain. From germline, CDR1 is SGHVS and CDR2 FQNEAQ. Trimming removed 1 base from V and 6 bases from J, with 4 bases in between. The CDR3 length is 11 residues. Filled out from reference TRBV7-8 and TRBJ2-7, the complete variable domain reads GAGVSQSPRYKVAKRGQDVALRCDPISGHVSLFWYQQALGQGPEFLTYFQNEAQLDKSGLPSDRFFAERPEGSVSTLKIQRTQQEDSAVYLCASSLVGEQYFGPGTRLTVT.

V is TRBV14 and J is TRBJ1-2, with a possible D match to TRBD1 (5 bases). The V end was cut by 0 bases, the J end by 8 bases, with 16 bases between. This CDR3 contains 15 residues. Germline loops: CDR1 SGHDN, CDR2 FVKESK. The CDR3, as DNA: TGTGCCAGCAGCCAAGACGTCCAGGGCGCGAGGGGCTACACCTTC. Its translation: CASSQDVQGARGYTF.

The chain recombines TRBV6-2 or TRBV6-3 with TRBJ2-1; D is uncertain. V lost 5 bases and J lost 10, with 12 bases in between. The CDR3 is 12 residues long. Germline V gene lookup returns CDR1 MNHEY and CDR2 SVGEGT. CDR3 sequence (DNA): TGTGCCAGCAGTGGCTACCCAGGCGAGCAGTTCTTC. Residues: CASSGYPGEQFF.

The rearrangement uses TRBV5-6 and TRBJ1-1; D gene uncertain. From germline, CDR1 is SGHDT and CDR2 YYEEEE. V lost 0 bases and J 0 bases, leaving 3 bases between the germline ends. The CDR3 loop spans 13 amino acids. The CDR3, as DNA: TGTGCCAGCAGCTTGGGGTTGAACACTGAAGCTTTCTTT. This gives the protein CASSLGLNTEAFF.

CDR3: CASSFSGGQPQHF. CDR3 DNA: TGTGCCAGCAGTTTTTCCGGTGGGCAGCCCCAGCATTTT. The chain is built from TRBV12-3 or TRBV12-4 and TRBJ1-5; D remains ambiguous. The CDR3 sequence is 13 residues long. Trimming removed 3 bases from V and 7 bases from J, with 10 bases in between.

The J gene is TRBJ1-1, the V gene TRBV6-5, with D possibly matching TRBD1 (6 bases). The V and J ends lost 6 bases and 1 base respectively, with 12 bases between them. CDR3 length equals 14 residues. CDR1 is MNHEY and CDR2 is SVGAGI in the germline V gene. The CDR3 loop is CASRSPGQNTEAFF. CDR3 sequence (DNA): TGTGCCAGCAGATCACCGGGACAGAACACTGAAGCTTTCTTT.

The J gene is TRBJ1-2, the V gene TRBV20-1; possibly TRBD1 for D (5 bases). Trimming shortened V by 6 bases and J by 8 bases, and 13 bases separated the two germline ends. The V gene's germline CDR1 is DFQATT and CDR2 SNEGSKA (reference sequence). This CDR3 is built from 11 residues. CDR3 loop: CSAGTGWGYTF. The DNA of the CDR3 is TGCAGTGCAGGGACCGGGTGGGGCTACACCTTC.

V gene TRBV19 combines with J gene TRBJ1-1; possibly TRBD1 for D (5 bases). The V gene lost 5 bases and the J gene lost 3 bases, with 10 bases spanning the gap. The germline V gene encodes CDR1 LNHDA and CDR2 SQIVND (reference sequence). The CDR3 loop spans 13 amino acids. The CDR3 region has the DNA TGTGCCAGTAGTGCACGGGGGGACACTGAAGCTTTCTTT. Translating it yields CASSARGDTEAFF.